This paragraph reports one T cell receptor (beta chain). The target of this receptor is not known. Per-nucleotide qualities are absent, and no much larger clonotype sits a single base away. These data originate in a study of blood T cell repertoires in COVID-19 (dated by TCRdb to about 2020). Background for the entire study: Samples from collaborators originated in the United States, Italy and Spain and spanned both the acute and convalescent phases of COVID-19. HLA class I and class II types, where available, came from metadata supplied by the sample provider rather than from assay-based typing. Samples came from the ongoing ImmuneRACE study (first 160 participants) plus 1,254 subjects from 6 global collaborators. The material from the prospective study consisted of cDNA or gDNA derived from T cells, B-cell-depleted T cells, or PBMCs. Subjects who had been exposed to COVID-19, were actively infected with it, or had recovered from it provided the deeply sampled blood TCRbeta repertoires that made up the dataset. Nearly every sample came with metadata listing a de-identified subject ID, COVID-19 status, age in years and sex. A freely available public database, intended as a resource for researchers studying the immune response to SARS-CoV-2, is where the repertoires were released.

Study-wide conclusions, independent of this receptor: The amount of clinical and demographic metadata varied by source and participant and was provided uncurated.

V loses 3 bases at its end and J loses 6 bases; junction bases beyond the gene matches: 11. CDR1 and CDR2 are drawn from the germline V gene: SGHRS, YFSETQ. The CDR3, cysteine through phenylalanine, is 16 amino acids long. The DNA shown is the 48-base CDR3, in frame from base 1. The immunoSEQ Assay, a bias-controlled multiplex PCR, was used to amplify TCRbeta CDR3 regions from genomic DNA. On the authors' methods: The number of nucleated cells in each sample was estimated by amplification of reference gene primers within the assay. Sequence reads were collapsed and filtered to measure the absolute abundance of every unique TCRbeta CDR3 rearrangement. For each sample, productive Simpson clonality was calculated by taking the square root of Simpson's diversity index across productive rearrangements. TCRdb took over this immuneACCESS table, retaining in-frame rearrangements with V and J assigned. Such tables are incomplete; in checked studies, under half of the missing clones stem from an unresolved V gene, and the remainder is unexplained. Clone size and V and J calls were adopted from that table, with D and trimming inferred from the DNA. The sample contains about 160,000 clones, over 70% of them found a single time. The ten largest clones represent approximately 3% of the sample.

Enrolling through a virtual design, the prospective study's participants ranged in age from roughly 18 to 90 years and lived across roughly 23 United States geographic areas. Cohort assignment in the prospective study relied on participant-reported clinical history from a screening survey and a study questionnaire. For ImmuneRACE Cohort 3, a participant was defined as recovered based on two consecutive negative NP/OP PCR tests, clearance by a healthcare professional, or resolution of symptoms. In the prospective study, whole blood, serum and a nasopharyngeal or oropharyngeal swab were collected from each participant by mobile phlebotomists. Over a roughly two-month period, participants in the prospective study had the option of providing additional blood draws and questionnaires. Prospective study blood samples were shipped either frozen or at room temperature before DNA extraction.

Input material: PBMCs or T cells enriched from blood (not recorded which). The chain employs TRBV5-1 and TRBJ2-2, and TRBD2 matches 7 of the central bases. This TCR was recovered from a woman aged 55-75 years who had recovered from COVID-19. The CDR3 is CASSSGGAGFAGELFF. The bases are TGCGCCAGCAGCTCGGGGGGAGCTGGATTCGCCGGGGAGCTGTTTTTT.